The sequence of this T cell receptor (beta chain) was determined in a study of blood T cell repertoires in COVID-19. Turning to the study itself: There were acute and convalescent COVID-19 samples, and they came from the United States, Italy and Spain. Sources were T cells, B-cell-depleted T cells, or PBMCs; the material itself was cDNA or gDNA.

Germline V gene sequence: CDR1 MDHEN, CDR2 SYDVKM. CDR3 length: 16 residues. V lost 2 bases and J 4 bases, leaving 14 bases between the germline ends. Repertoires were generated with immunoSEQ multiplex PCR, while TCRdb's copy carries only in-frame clones and drops some. The table records over 110,000 clones, 65% to 80% of them present only once. This sequence was found in a woman aged 60-75 years with acute or convalescent COVID-19. The sequencing input was peripheral blood. The V gene is TRBV28, the J gene TRBJ2-2; D possibly corresponds to TRBD2 (7 bases). The CDR3 loop reads CASSLIGGRATGELFF. The CDR3 bases are TGTGCCAGCAGTTTAATCGGGGGGCGGGCCACCGGGGAGCTGTTTTTT.